This T cell receptor (beta chain) stems from a study of CD8 T cells in ankylosing spondylitis (dated by TCRdb to 2015 to 2018). In terms of the full investigation: The study profiled T cell receptor beta repertoires in healthy donors and ankylosing spondylitis patients to find disease-linked TCR variants. Samples of peripheral blood were taken, and for ankylosing spondylitis patients, synovial fluid was collected as well. The full study cohort comprised some 27 ankylosing spondylitis patients and 85 to 120 healthy donors. Here is what the overall study found, with its caveats: A TCR beta motif of about eight highly homologous amino acid variants appeared characteristic of blood from ankylosing spondylitis patients. Some TCR beta motif variants had previously been reported in synovial fluid and blood of reactive arthritis patients, which suggested common disease-initiation mechanisms. According to the report, matched synovial fluid samples from ankylosing spondylitis patients were significantly enriched for the disease-linked clones. The disease-linked clones showed a CD8+ phenotype and occurred at relatively low frequencies in peripheral blood.

The CDR3 measures 13 amino acids from cysteine to phenylalanine. This entry keeps only the CDR3 DNA: 39 bases, framed from base 1. The trim is 6 bases for V and 8 bases for J, with a gap of 17 bases between the germline ends. CDR1 is given as MNHNS and CDR2 as SASEGT, both from the germline V gene. This clonotype appeared a few times. Its binding antigen is unknown. No quality values exist for individual bases; no much larger clone is one base distant. These reads were obtained on an Illumina HiSeq 2500. TCR beta libraries were prepared by quantitative 5'-RACE with molecular barcodes. As for how the authors treated the data: A new computational method, built on a probabilistic model of VDJ rearrangement, was used to identify disease-linked TCR variants. TCRdb trimmed the raw reads at Q25, called clones with MiXCR and kept productive beta chains. Each entry is one CDR3 protein sequence, shown with its most common DNA and genes. The V and J calls were not made by the authors but by TCRdb's processing. The sample profile shows just under 350,000 distinct CDR3 sequences; about 15% of them were found once. The ten largest clonotypes hold roughly 0.99% of the sample.

The chain joins TRBV6-1 to TRBJ2-7, and perhaps TRBD1 as D gene, on 6 matching bases. The source material was blood, either unsorted or a sorted T cell fraction (not recorded which). This sequence originates from a male donor with ankylosing spondylitis or in good health (not recorded which). Read as DNA, the sequence is TGTGCCAGCAGCCTACAGGGTCCTACGCAGCAGTACTTC. This codes for CASSLQGPTQQYF.